In its sample, the clone carrying this T cell receptor beta chain was seen once. V was shortened by 9 bases and J by 0 bases, with 10 bases between the two germline ends. Germline CDR1 reads LNHDA; CDR2 reads SQIVND (reference sequence). The CDR3 covers 13 residues. The data belong to a study of blood T cell repertoires in COVID-19. In the study overall: Samples representing acute and convalescent COVID-19 were sourced from the United States, Italy and Spain.

Original analysis: Amplification with reference gene primers provided the estimates of nucleated cell counts. Clones were sequenced by immunoSEQ multiplex PCR, and TCRdb holds only the in-frame ones, with some missing. Clone size and the V and J calls come from that table; the DNA yielded D and trimming. The sample lists 220,000 or so clones; 65% to 85% were seen once. The receptor comes from a woman in her twenties or thirties who had recovered from COVID-19. Sample: peripheral blood. The chain has TRBV19 and TRBJ2-3, with D possibly matching TRBD1 (6 bases). The DNA of the CDR3 is TGTGCCAGCAGGACAGTGAGCACAGATACGCAGTATTTT. Its protein is CASRTVSTDTQYF.